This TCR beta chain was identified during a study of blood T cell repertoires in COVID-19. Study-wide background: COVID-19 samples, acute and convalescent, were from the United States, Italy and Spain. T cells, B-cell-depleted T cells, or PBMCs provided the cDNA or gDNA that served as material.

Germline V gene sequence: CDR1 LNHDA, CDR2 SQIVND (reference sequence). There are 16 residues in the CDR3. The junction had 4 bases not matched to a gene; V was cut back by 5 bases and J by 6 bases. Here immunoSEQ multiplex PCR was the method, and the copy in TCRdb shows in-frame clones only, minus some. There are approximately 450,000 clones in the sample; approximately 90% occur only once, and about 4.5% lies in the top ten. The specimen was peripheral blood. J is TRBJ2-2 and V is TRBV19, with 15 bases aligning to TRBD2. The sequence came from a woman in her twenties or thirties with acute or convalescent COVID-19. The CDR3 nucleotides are TGTGCCAGTAGTTTAAGGACTAGCGGGGGGGCCGGGGAGCTGTTTTTT. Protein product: CASSLRTSGGAGELFF.